This T cell receptor beta chain was sequenced for a study of blood T cell repertoires in COVID-19. The CDR3 is 14 amino acids. Per germline, CDR1 GTSNPN and CDR2 SVGIG (reference sequence). Trimming pared 5 bases from V and 0 bases from J, leaving 11 bases between. Here immunoSEQ multiplex PCR was the method, and the copy in TCRdb shows in-frame clones only, minus some. The sample shows a few hundred thousand clones, roughly nine tenths of them seen only once. This rearrangement joins TRBV30 to TRBJ2-1, with a tentative D call TRBD2 (5 bases). The sequencing input was peripheral blood. The receptor was derived from a woman aged 45 to 65 with acute or convalescent COVID-19. CDR3 nucleotide sequence: TGTGCCTGGTCTGCTAGCTACTCCTACAATGAGCAGTTCTTC. It codes for CAWSASYSYNEQFF.